Listed here are 16 T cell receptor beta chains from one sample, sequenced in a study of CDR3 diversity in severe acne. A single record per CDR3 protein comes from TCRdb applying MiXCR to the PCR reads. The table lists over 85,000 distinct CDR3 sequences, 51% of them singletons, with roughly 12% in the top ten. The source material was blood. The receptor set was obtained from a male donor with acne.

This clonotype was seen repeatedly, ten times or more. V is TRBV25-1 and J is TRBJ2-6; 8 bases agree with TRBD1. Germline CDR1 reads MGHDK; CDR2 reads SYGVNS. Losses at the gene ends were 3 bases for V and 2 bases for J; bases not matched to a gene: 0. The CDR3 covers 15 residues. CDR3 coding DNA: TGTGCCAGCAGTGACAGGGGGCCTGGGGCCAACGTCCTGACTTTC. Translating it yields CASSDRGPGANVLTF.

This clonotype appeared a single time. The CDR3: CSVFTGGTDTQYF. CDR3 nucleotide sequence: TGCAGCGTTTTCACCGGAGGCACAGATACGCAGTATTTT. The chain uses TRBV29-1 and TRBJ2-3; D gene uncertain. The ends were cut back, 5 bases at V and 1 base at J, with 10 bases in the middle. The germline V gene has CDR1 SQVTM and CDR2 ANQGSEA. This CDR3 contains 13 residues.

V is TRBV20-1 and J is TRBJ1-1; no clear D. The germline V gene encodes CDR1 DFQATT and CDR2 SNEGSKA (reference sequence). The CDR3 has 16 residues. Trimming stripped 0 bases from V and 1 base from J, with 15 bases between. The DNA for the CDR3 is TGCAGTGCTAGAGATACGGCAACAATCACGAACACTGAAGCTTTCTTT. Protein product: CSARDTATITNTEAFF.

As DNA, the CDR3 is TGTGCCAGCAGCTGGGACAGGGTTGAGGATACGCAGTATTTT. Translation gives CASSWDRVEDTQYF. This chain joins TRBV7-9 and TRBJ2-3; TRBD1 agrees at 9 bases. The CDR3 is 14 residues long. Trimming cost V 4 bases and J 6 bases; bases outside gene matches: 5. Germline CDR1 reads SEHNR; CDR2 reads FQNEAQ (reference sequence).

The rearrangement joins TRBV20-1 to TRBJ1-1, with D unresolved. The CDR3 has 12 residues. The germline V gene encodes CDR1 DFQATT and CDR2 SNEGSKA (reference sequence). The ends were cut back, 3 bases at V and 7 bases at J, with 12 bases in the middle. The CDR3: CSARTGSVEAFF. In DNA form, the CDR3 reads TGCAGTGCTAGGACGGGGAGCGTTGAAGCTTTCTTT.

V and J are TRBV7-9 and TRBJ2-7; TRBD2 aligns across 7 bases. The junction had 7 bases not matched to a gene; V was cut back by 5 bases and J by 0 bases. Germline values: CDR1 SEHNR, CDR2 FQNEAQ (reference sequence). The CDR3 has 15 residues. CDR3 in amino acids: CASSLPGLSSYEQYF. DNA for the CDR3: TGTGCCAGCAGCCTCCCGGGACTAAGCTCCTACGAGCAGTACTTC.

The V and J genes are TRBV29-1 and TRBJ1-1; D may be TRBD1 (6 bases). CDR1 SQVTM and CDR2 ANQGSEA come from the germline V gene. The CDR3 has 14 residues. V dropped 3 bases and J dropped 0 bases, with 11 bases sitting between them. This CDR3 reads CSVDTTGMNTEAFF. DNA of the CDR3: TGCAGCGTTGACACGACAGGTATGAACACTGAAGCTTTCTTT. Full variable domain (rest looked up from reference TRBV29-1 and TRBJ1-1): SAVISQKPSRDICQRGTSLTIQCQVDSQVTMMFWYRQQPGQSLTLIATANQGSEATYESGFVIDKFPISRPNLTFSTLTVSNMSPEDSSIYLCSVDTTGMNTEAFFGQGTRLTVV.

In its sample, this clonotype was seen a few times. This chain connects TRBV10-3 to TRBJ1-1, with D possibly matching TRBD1 (6 bases). The CDR3 spans 15 residues. With 2 bases removed from V and 0 bases from J, the gap between germline ends came to 10 bases. Per the germline V gene, CDR1 is ENHRY and CDR2 is SYGVKD. The CDR3 DNA is TGTGCCATCAGTGAGGGACAGCTAATGAACACTGAAGCTTTCTTT. Protein: CAISEGQLMNTEAFF.

The chain has TRBV2 and TRBJ1-5; D is undetermined. Germline V gene data show CDR1 as SNHLY and CDR2 as FYNNEI. This CDR3 has 14 amino acids. V was shortened by 6 bases and J by 5 bases, with 14 bases between the two germline ends. CDR3 loop: CASSPGRDDQPQHF. CDR3 in DNA: TGTGCCAGCAGCCCCGGGAGAGACGATCAGCCCCAGCATTTT.

At least ten counts were recorded for this clonotype. The rearrangement uses TRBV24-1 and TRBJ2-1, with D maybe TRBD1 (6 bases). The CDR3 loop spans 13 amino acids. Germline CDR1 is KGHDR and CDR2 is SFDVKD. Trimming removed 1 base at V and 10 bases at J, with 10 bases between. The CDR3 bases are TGTGCCACCAGTGATTTATCGCAGGGGGAGCAGTTCTTC. Translation: CATSDLSQGEQFF.

This clonotype was recorded at least ten times. The J gene is TRBJ2-3, the V gene TRBV28; the D is unclear. CDR1 and CDR2 (germline): MDHEN, SYDVKM. CDR3 length equals 13 residues. V was clipped by 2 bases and J by 4 bases, with 7 bases between them. CDR3 sequence (DNA): TGTGCCAGCAGTTTAACCTGGTCAGATACGCAGTATTTT. It is translated as CASSLTWSDTQYF.

The chain joins TRBV28 to TRBJ2-7; 7 positions match TRBD1. Trimming cost V 5 bases and J 2 bases; bases outside gene matches: 9. This CDR3 spans 15 amino acids. Germline V CDR1 and CDR2: MDHEN, SYDVKM. CDR3 protein: CASSRQPGQTYEQYF. CDR3 DNA sequence: TGTGCCAGCAGTCGACAACCGGGACAGACCTACGAGCAGTACTTC.

The chain employs TRBV2 and TRBJ1-5; 7 bases are shared with TRBD1. The CDR3 is 17 residues long. The germline V gene encodes CDR1 SNHLY and CDR2 FYNNEI. V was pared by 3 bases and J by 7 bases, with 15 bases of the junction left unmatched. Here the CDR3 DNA reads TGTGCCAGCAGTGAGGCCGGGACAGAGAATTTTGGCCAGCCCCAGCATTTT. Residues: CASSEAGTENFGQPQHF.

Concerning this clonotype: The missing conserved phenylalanine or tryptophan at the end of this CDR3 makes a read error likely. The rearrangement joins TRBV10-2 to TRBJ2-3; the D gene is possibly TRBD2 (5 bases). V gave up 2 bases and J gave up 0 bases, with 18 bases separating them. The germline CDR1 and CDR2 sequences are WSHSY and SAAADI. The CDR3 loop spans 18 amino acids. Here the CDR3 reads CASSERLSGTRSTDTQYL. Here the CDR3 DNA reads TGCGCCAGCAGTGAGAGGCTATCCGGAACTAGAAGCACAGATACGCAGTATCTT.

In this sample, this clonotype turned up a few times. The chain combines TRBV6-1 with TRBJ1-4; the D is unclear. V lost 4 bases, J lost 2 bases, and 14 bases lay in between. The CDR3 is made up of 16 amino acids. Germline CDR1 is MNHNS and CDR2 is SASEGT. The CDR3 nucleotides are TGTGCCAGCAGTGGTCCCTCCGTTCCCACTAATGAAAAACTGTTTTTT. Translating it yields CASSGPSVPTNEKLFF.

The chain recombines TRBV5-1 with TRBJ1-1; 9 bases fit TRBD1. The CDR3 has 16 amino acids. The V and J ends lost 7 bases and 6 bases, in that order; junction bases with no gene match: 16. Germline V gene sequence: CDR1 SGHRS, CDR2 YFSETQ. The CDR3 loop is CASQLPKPGQGAEAFF. For the CDR3, the DNA is TGCGCCAGCCAACTTCCCAAACCGGGACAGGGAGCTGAAGCTTTCTTT.